This passage covers 13 T cell receptor beta chains from one sample sequenced in a study of Graves' ophthalmopathy and Graves' hyperthyroidism. For repertoire sequencing, the TCR beta CDR3 regions were amplified from RNA transcripts. HTBI primers served in a first-round RT-PCR, which a second-round multiplex PCR followed. One entry per CDR3 protein results from TCRdb running MiXCR on the multiplex PCR reads. The data show about 400,000 distinct CDR3 sequences, less than 20% seen once. Sequenced material: peripheral blood. The receptors shown here come from a woman under 30 with stable Graves' hyperthyroidism.

In this sample, this clonotype turned up many times. The V and J genes are TRBV6-5 and TRBJ1-1, with D maybe TRBD1 (6 bases). Deletions cut 5 bases from V and 10 bases from J, with 14 bases between. Germline V gene sequence: CDR1 MNHEY, CDR2 SVGAGI. The CDR3 loop spans 12 amino acids. The CDR3 loop is CASSIQGIRAFF. In DNA form, the CDR3 reads TGTGCCAGCAGTATACAGGGAATAAGAGCTTTCTTT.

This clonotype was observed at least ten times. J is TRBJ1-3 and V is TRBV24-1; D ambiguous. CDR3 size: 13 residues. V lost 4 bases and J lost 7, with 10 bases in between. Per the germline V gene, CDR1 is KGHDR and CDR2 is SFDVKD. The chain's CDR3 is CATSDLTGNTIYF. The CDR3 nucleotides are TGTGCCACCAGTGACTTGACGGGGAACACCATATATTTT.

This clonotype was picked up many times. The chain carries TRBV12-3 or TRBV12-4 and TRBJ1-1; 8 bases align to TRBD1. The trim removed 6 bases at V and 7 bases at J, leaving 13 bases unmatched. The CDR3 has 15 residues. The CDR3 DNA is TGTGCCAGCAGCCCAGACAGGGGCCGGGGGTATGAAGCTTTCTTT. Its translation: CASSPDRGRGYEAFF.

This clonotype was seen at least ten times. This rearrangement joins TRBV19 to TRBJ1-5; D perhaps matches TRBD1 (5 bases). This CDR3 is 12 amino acids long. The V end lost 10 bases, the J end lost 6 bases, and 13 bases lay between the germline ends. Per the germline V gene, CDR1 is LNHDA and CDR2 is SQIVND (reference sequence). The CDR3 coding sequence is TGTGCCAATGGGGGGTTCTCTCAGCCCCAGCATTTT. Its translation: CANGGFSQPQHF.

Here the CDR3 DNA reads TGTGCCAGCAGCCAAACGGGGGTACCCCAAGAGACCCAGTACTTC. Translated, it gives CASSQTGVPQETQYF. J is TRBJ2-5 and V is TRBV14; tentative D call: TRBD2 (6 bases). The germline V and J ends were trimmed by 2 bases and 1 base, with 11 bases remaining between them. This CDR3 region has 15 residues. Germline V gene lookup returns CDR1 SGHDN and CDR2 FVKESK.

This clonotype was counted at least ten times. The chain has TRBV24-1 and TRBJ1-2, with 7 bases fitting TRBD1. The germline V gene encodes CDR1 KGHDR and CDR2 SFDVKD. V was pared by 5 bases and J by 3 bases, with 2 bases of the junction left unmatched. CDR3 size: 13 residues. The CDR3 region is CATSVGTDYGYTF. As DNA, the CDR3 is TGTGCCACCAGTGTCGGGACAGACTATGGCTACACCTTC.

The rearrangement joins TRBV5-4 to TRBJ2-7, with 11 bases identical to TRBD1. The germline gives CDR1 SGHNT, CDR2 YYREEE (reference sequence). V was pared by 0 bases and J by 5 bases, with 7 bases of the junction left unmatched. The CDR3 is made up of 16 amino acids. CDR3 region: CASSLAADRGLDEQYF. CDR3 sequence (DNA): TGTGCCAGCAGCTTGGCCGCGGACAGGGGGCTAGACGAGCAGTACTTC.

As to this clonotype: A read error may be the cause here, since a much bigger clone is one base away. V usage is TRBV20-1 and J usage is TRBJ2-7, with D possibly being TRBD1 or TRBD2 (5 bases each). Germline assignment: CDR1 DFQATT and CDR2 SNEGSKA (reference sequence). CDR3 length: 13 residues. The V end lost 4 bases, the J end lost 7 bases, and 17 bases lay between the germline ends. CDR3 bases: TGCAGTGCTACCCGGGACCCTGTCGGGGAGCAGTACGTC. Residues: CSATRDPVGEQYV.

The sample holds many counts of this clonotype. The J gene is TRBJ1-2, the V gene TRBV5-8; 8 nucleotides align to TRBD1. Germline-derived CDR1 and CDR2 are SGHTS and YDEGEE. The trim removed 5 bases at V and 3 bases at J, leaving 6 bases unmatched. The CDR3 length is 14 residues. CDR3 amino acids: CASRRQGLDYGYTF. The DNA of the CDR3 is TGTGCCAGCAGACGACAGGGGCTGGACTATGGCTACACCTTC.

This rearrangement joins TRBV6-1 to TRBJ1-1; D gene ambiguous. Between the trimmed V and J ends, which lost 5 bases and 12 bases, there was a span of 10 bases. This CDR3 contains 10 residues. The germline gives CDR1 MNHNS, CDR2 SASEGT. The CDR3 region is CASSFFRTFF. The CDR3 DNA reads TGTGCCAGCAGTTTCTTTCGAACTTTCTTT.

Ten or more counts support this clonotype. The chain carries TRBV6-2 or TRBV6-3 and TRBJ2-7; 8 bases match TRBD1. V lost 6 bases and J lost 0; bases outside the gene matches: 7. The length of the CDR3 is 15 residues. Germline V gene data show CDR1 as MNHEY and CDR2 as SVGEGT. The CDR3 protein is CASRPGQGGSYEQYF. The CDR3 DNA reads as TGTGCCAGCAGACCCGGACAGGGAGGCTCCTACGAGCAGTACTTC.

A few counts support this clonotype. The chain uses TRBV5-1 and TRBJ2-5; no clear D gene. V lost 0 bases and J 4 bases, leaving 7 bases between the germline ends. Germline CDR1 reads SGHRS; CDR2 reads YFSETQ. The length of the CDR3 is 13 residues. This chain's CDR3 is CASSLGPVETQYF. CDR3 DNA sequence: TGCGCCAGCAGCTTGGGTCCCGTAGAGACCCAGTACTTC.

This clonotype was detected only a few times. The chain is built from TRBV19 and TRBJ2-2; 7 bases match TRBD1. Germline-derived CDR1 and CDR2 are LNHDA and SQIVND (reference sequence). Trimming at V came to 3 bases and at J to 3 bases, leaving 4 bases not matched to a gene. The CDR3 has 15 amino acids. This CDR3 is CASSMNQGDTGELFF. CDR3 bases: TGTGCCAGTAGTATGAATCAGGGGGACACCGGGGAGCTGTTTTTT.